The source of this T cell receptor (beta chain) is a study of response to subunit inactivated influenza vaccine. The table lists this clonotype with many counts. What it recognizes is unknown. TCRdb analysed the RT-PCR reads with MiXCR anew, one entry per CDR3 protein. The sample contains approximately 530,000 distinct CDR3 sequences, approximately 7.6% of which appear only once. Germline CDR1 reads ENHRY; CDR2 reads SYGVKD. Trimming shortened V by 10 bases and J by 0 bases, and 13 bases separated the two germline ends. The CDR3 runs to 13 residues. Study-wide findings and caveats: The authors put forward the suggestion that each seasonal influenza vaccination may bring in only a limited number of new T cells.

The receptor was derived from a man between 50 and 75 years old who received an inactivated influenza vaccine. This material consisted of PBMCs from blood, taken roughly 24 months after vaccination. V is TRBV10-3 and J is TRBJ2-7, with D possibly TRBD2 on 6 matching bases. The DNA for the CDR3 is TGTGCCAGCGGGACGGCTAGCTCCTACGAGCAGTACTTC. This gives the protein CASGTASSYEQYF.